This T cell receptor (beta chain) was sequenced in a study of T-cell reconstitution after alpha-beta-depleted transplantation in children. This clonotype was seen ten or more times. Its cognate antigen is unknown. V shed 6 bases, J shed 7 bases, and the junction held 11 bases outside the gene matches. This CDR3 is 15 amino acids long. Germline-derived CDR1 and CDR2 are SNHLY and FYNNEI. Unique molecular identifiers were incorporated during preparation of the TCRbeta library. A single record per CDR3 protein comes from TCRdb applying MiXCR to the PCR reads. The repertoire holds 700,000 to 950,000 distinct CDR3 sequences, with approximately 15% as singletons. Study results and limitations: Roughly two months post-transplant, alpha-beta T cells reportedly originated from several hundred graft clones that had expanded. T cells produced anew were the main source of T-cell counts and diversity one year after transplant. Certain patients had high TCRbeta diversity at day 60, and it came from recipient T cells and thymic progenitors that survived.

The chain combines TRBV2 with TRBJ1-5, with 8 bases identical to TRBD1. The sequence came from a male patient younger than 18 who had a stem cell transplant for acute lymphoblastic leukemia, so the T cells may come from the graft donor. The sample consisted of PBMCs, mostly from graft donor cells, taken 360 days after TCRalphabeta/CD19-depleted stem cell transplant. The CDR3 reads CASSEDRAVGQPQHF. The CDR3 DNA follows: TGTGCCAGCAGCGAGGACAGGGCTGTAGGGCAGCCCCAGCATTTT.